Listed below are T cell receptor beta chains from one sample, sequenced in a study of T cell changes during pregnancy in multiple sclerosis. Sequencing used immunoSEQ multiplex PCR; TCRdb keeps in-frame clones, though not all of them. The table includes 49,000 or so clones, roughly nine tenths detected once. The sample here was CD4+ T cells from peripheral blood mononuclear cells, taken in the second trimester of pregnancy. The source of these receptors is a female donor in good health, enrolled as a control in a pregnancy study. The CDR3 runs from the conserved cysteine through the conserved F or W.

V: TRBV19; CDR3: CASSIGTTNTEAFF
V: TRBV21-1; CDR3: CASSNGQGAYGYTF
V: TRBV5-4; CDR3: CASSLARVGVSAEQYF
V: TRBV5-4; CDR3: CASSLAEGRWDEQYF
V: TRBV30; CDR3: CAWSSIGGAQETQYF
V: TRBV2; CDR3: CASKSGDSQETQYF
V: TRBV7-3; CDR3: CASSPGDTDTQYF
V: TRBV19; CDR3: CASSIAVGGADTQYF
V: TRBV5-4; CDR3: CASSLDTSVTGELFF
V: TRBV7-3; CDR3: CASSYSPGDKDGYTF
V: TRBV5-1; CDR3: CASSLLAGGADTQYF
V: TRBV5-1; CDR3: CASSIEWSYNEQFF
V: TRBV5-4; CDR3: CASSRRSSYEQYF
V: TRBV5-1; CDR3: CASSDGQGNYGYTF
V: TRBV5-4; CDR3: CASSGRDTEAFF
V: TRBV5-1; CDR3: CASSLDLSRGGVASTDTQYF
V: TRBV19; CDR3: CASSAGGRVNTIYF
V: TRBV6-5; CDR3: CASSSSVTEAFF
V: TRBV18; CDR3: CASSAAGTGSSYEQYF
V: TRBV5-5; CDR3: CASSLGDNYGYTF
V: TRBV7-2; CDR3: CASSSSSSFLQIYGYTF
V: TRBV5-5; CDR3: CASSFEQGGNIQYF
V: TRBV9; CDR3: CASSVDTYGYTF
V: TRBV20-1; CDR3: CSAPGTGSSFF
V: TRBV5-6; CDR3: CASSLRQRNTEAFF
V: TRBV5-4; CDR3: CASSLAADPAGETQYF
V: TRBV4-1; CDR3: CASRVADEQFF
V: TRBV14; CDR3: CASSQVITGELFF
V: TRBV29-1; CDR3: CSGQGLVDTQYF
V: TRBV18; CDR3: CASSREANYGYTF
V: TRBV11-3; CDR3: CASSLRTSGVNEQFF